The 21 T cell receptor beta chains listed next were all sequenced from one sample in a study of blood T cell repertoires in COVID-19. Data came from immunoSEQ multiplex PCR; TCRdb stores just in-frame clones and leaves some out. The sample yields about 120,000 clones, approximately 88% seen once. Sequencing used peripheral blood. These receptors all stem from a woman between 65 and 79 years old with acute or convalescent COVID-19.

J is TRBJ2-1 and V is TRBV13; 16 bases match TRBD2. J was trimmed by 7 bases and V by 4 bases; bases with no gene match: 1. The CDR3 runs to 15 residues. Germline CDR1 PRHDT, CDR2 FYEKMQ (reference sequence). The CDR3, as DNA: TGTGCCAGCAGCTCGGGACTAGCGGGGGGGAATGAGCAGTTCTTC. It is translated as CASSSGLAGGNEQFF.

The chain links TRBV19 to TRBJ1-1; D not resolved. The CDR3 covers 13 residues. From germline, CDR1 is LNHDA and CDR2 SQIVND (reference sequence). Trimming shortened V by 1 base and J by 5 bases, and 8 bases separated the two germline ends. The CDR3 loop is CASSIVEGTEAFF. The CDR3 DNA reads as TGTGCCAGTAGTATAGTGGAGGGTACTGAAGCTTTCTTT.

The rearrangement links TRBV5-6 to TRBJ2-7, with 15 bases that match TRBD2. The J segment lost 3 bases and the V segment lost 4 bases, leaving 2 bases of the junction unmatched. Germline assignment: CDR1 SGHDT and CDR2 YYEEEE. CDR3 length equals 15 residues. The CDR3 region is CASSTGLAGGYEQYF. CDR3 nucleotides: TGTGCCAGCAGCACGGGACTAGCGGGGGGCTACGAGCAGTACTTC.

The chain combines TRBV18 with TRBJ1-2; D uncertain. CDR3 length: 13 residues. Trimming took 6 bases from V and 8 from J, leaving 16 bases between them. CDR1 is KGHSH and CDR2 is LQKENI in the germline V gene. CDR3 sequence reads: CASSQQYSRGYTF. For the CDR3, the DNA is TGTGCCAGCTCCCAACAGTACTCACGAGGCTACACCTTC.

The chain is built from TRBV6-1 and TRBJ2-1; TRBD2 matches at 13 bases. With V trimmed by 0 bases and J by 12 bases, 5 bases remained unmatched. Germline V gives CDR1 MNHNS, CDR2 SASEGT. There are 15 residues in the CDR3. CDR3 region: CASSEATSGRAGQFF. The CDR3 DNA follows: TGTGCCAGCAGTGAAGCAACTAGCGGGAGGGCCGGGCAGTTCTTC.

The genes are TRBV6-5 and TRBJ1-5, with no clear D. Per germline, CDR1 MNHEY and CDR2 SVGAGI. Trimming left V 0 bases short and J 6 bases short, with 6 bases between. The CDR3 is made up of 13 amino acids. The chain's CDR3 is CASSYSRSQPQHF. The CDR3 DNA follows: TGTGCCAGCAGTTACTCGAGAAGTCAGCCCCAGCATTTT.

This rearrangement joins TRBV4-2 to TRBJ1-5, with D possibly matching TRBD1 (6 bases). CDR1 and CDR2 from the germline V gene are LGHNA and YNFKEQ. The V gene lost 3 bases and the J gene lost 5 bases, with 11 bases spanning the gap. The CDR3 contains 14 residues. The CDR3: CASSQQGYDQPQHF. DNA of the CDR3: TGTGCCAGCAGCCAGCAGGGGTACGATCAGCCCCAGCATTTT.

The sample holds a few counts of this clone. V is TRBV7-8 and J is TRBJ1-5, with 10 bases fitting TRBD1. Trimming cost V 3 bases and J 10 bases; bases outside gene matches: 6. The germline V gene has CDR1 SGHVS and CDR2 FQNEAQ. CDR3 size: 14 residues. The CDR3 loop is CASSFGDRGTPQHF. The CDR3 nucleotides are TGTGCCAGCAGCTTTGGGGACAGGGGAACCCCCCAGCATTTT. The full variable domain, with the rest looked up from reference TRBV7-8 and TRBJ1-5, is GAGVSQSPRYKVAKRGQDVALRCDPISGHVSLFWYQQALGQGPEFLTYFQNEAQLDKSGLPSDRFFAERPEGSVSTLKIQRTQQEDSAVYLCASSFGDRGTPQHFGDGTRLSIL.

CDR3 nucleotide sequence: TGTGCCAGCAGCTCAAGACAGGGGGGAAACATTCAGTACTTC. Residues: CASSSRQGGNIQYF. The rearrangement links TRBV7-2 to TRBJ2-4; TRBD1 agrees at 9 bases. From germline, CDR1 is SGHTA and CDR2 FQGNSA. The junction had 4 bases not matched to a gene; V was cut back by 4 bases and J by 6 bases. This CDR3 spans 14 amino acids.

This chain links TRBV6-1 with TRBJ2-5, with 7 bases that match TRBD1. Germline CDR1 MNHNS, CDR2 SASEGT. This CDR3 is 14 amino acids long. After removal of 2 bases from V and 5 bases from J, the junction contained 5 bases not matched to a gene. CDR3 sequence: CASSEIGGWETQYF. For the CDR3, the DNA is TGTGCCAGCAGTGAAATAGGGGGCTGGGAGACCCAGTACTTC.

CDR3 coding DNA: TGTGCCAGCAGCTTATCCCAAGCACACAATGAGCAGTTCTTC. It encodes CASSLSQAHNEQFF. The chain links TRBV7-2 to TRBJ2-1; D not resolved. V gave up 2 bases and J gave up 5 bases, with 10 bases separating them. Germline V gives CDR1 SGHTA, CDR2 FQGNSA. This CDR3 spans 14 amino acids.

The chain carries TRBV30 and TRBJ2-2; 10 nucleotides line up with TRBD2. Germline V gene data show CDR1 as GTSNPN and CDR2 as SVGIG (reference sequence). After removal of 4 bases from V and 4 bases from J, the junction contained 6 bases not matched to a gene. The CDR3 contains 15 residues. CDR3 bases: TGTGCCTGGACTAGCGGGAGCGTGAGCACCGGGGAGCTGTTTTTT. Its translation is CAWTSGSVSTGELFF.

The chain carries TRBV18 and TRBJ1-6; a weak D match, TRBD1 (5 bases). V shed 2 bases and J shed 6 bases, with 11 bases lying between them. Germline CDR1 KGHSH, CDR2 LQKENI. The CDR3 covers 15 residues. The CDR3 sequence is CASSPAGPTNSPLHF. CDR3 DNA sequence: TGTGCCAGCTCACCAGCAGGGCCCACTAATTCACCCCTCCACTTT. The whole variable domain, remainder taken from reference TRBV18 and TRBJ1-6, is NAGVMQNPRHLVRRRGQEARLRCSPMKGHSHVYWYRQLPEEGLKFMVYLQKENIIDESGMPKERFSAEFPKEGPSILRIQQVVRGDSAAYFCASSPAGPTNSPLHFGNGTRLTVT.

This clone was seen a single time. The CDR3 bases are TGTGCCTGGAGTGTACGATCGGGGGATACTGAAGCTTTCTTT. Translation gives CAWSVRSGDTEAFF. The J gene is TRBJ1-1, the V gene TRBV30; D is perhaps TRBD1 (5 bases). There are 14 residues in the CDR3. The germline gives CDR1 GTSNPN, CDR2 SVGIG (reference sequence). Trimming shortened V by 0 bases and J by 5 bases, and 13 bases separated the two germline ends.

This clone came up a few times. The chain is built from TRBV7-3 and TRBJ1-2; D is uncertain. Per germline, CDR1 SGHTA and CDR2 FQGTGA. The CDR3 covers 13 residues. Deletions cut 5 bases from V and 4 bases from J, with 11 bases between. CDR3 amino acids: CASSPGTGYGYTF. CDR3 coding DNA: TGTGCCAGCAGCCCGGGTACGGGCTATGGCTACACCTTC.

The rearrangement joins TRBV5-4 to TRBJ1-5; 8 nucleotides agree with TRBD1. The CDR3 consists of 14 residues. Trimming cost V 4 bases and J 8 bases; bases outside gene matches: 8. CDR1 is SGHNT, CDR2 YYREEE, per germline (reference sequence). CDR3 amino acids: CASSPDRGVEPQHF. The CDR3 nucleotides read TGTGCCAGCAGCCCCGACAGGGGTGTGGAGCCCCAGCATTTT.

The chain combines TRBV18 with TRBJ2-5; D ambiguous. Trimming took 4 bases from V and 5 from J, leaving 8 bases between them. CDR3 length: 12 amino acids. Germline V CDR1 and CDR2: KGHSH, LQKENI. DNA of the CDR3: TGTGCCAGCTCACGTACCCGGGAGACCCAGTACTTC. This encodes CASSRTRETQYF.

The chain is built from TRBV5-1 and TRBJ2-5; 11 nucleotides agree with TRBD2. Germline loops: CDR1 SGHRS, CDR2 YFSETQ. V lost 7 bases to trimming and J lost 4 bases; unmatched junction nucleotides: 3. The CDR3 spans 13 residues. CDR3 protein: CASQTSGGETQYF. CDR3 DNA: TGCGCCAGCCAAACTAGCGGGGGAGAGACCCAGTACTTC.

A few counts support this clone. The chain employs TRBV19 and TRBJ2-7, with 8 bases that match TRBD1. The CDR3 consists of 15 residues. The V gene end was trimmed by 4 bases and the J gene end by 3 bases; junction bases not matched to a gene: 8. Germline V gives CDR1 LNHDA, CDR2 SQIVND (reference sequence). CDR3 DNA sequence: TGTGCCAGTAGTACTCAACAGGGGGAAGGCTACGAGCAGTACTTC. Amino acids: CASSTQQGEGYEQYF.

The chain combines TRBV25-1 with TRBJ2-3; the D gene is possibly TRBD1 (5 bases). From germline, CDR1 is MGHDK and CDR2 SYGVNS. Trimming took 6 bases from V and 2 from J, leaving 12 bases between them. The CDR3 runs to 14 residues. Here the CDR3 reads CASSLWGSTDTQYF. The DNA of the CDR3 is TGTGCCAGCAGCCTATGGGGCTCCACAGATACGCAGTATTTT.

This clone was observed a few times. The chain is built from TRBV6-5 and TRBJ2-5, with D uncertain. The CDR3 is made up of 13 amino acids. V shed 6 bases and J shed 0 bases, with 8 bases lying between them. Germline V gene data show CDR1 as MNHEY and CDR2 as SVGAGI. The CDR3 nucleotides are TGTGCCAGCAGCCTCGACTACCAAGAGACCCAGTACTTC. Protein sequence: CASSLDYQETQYF.